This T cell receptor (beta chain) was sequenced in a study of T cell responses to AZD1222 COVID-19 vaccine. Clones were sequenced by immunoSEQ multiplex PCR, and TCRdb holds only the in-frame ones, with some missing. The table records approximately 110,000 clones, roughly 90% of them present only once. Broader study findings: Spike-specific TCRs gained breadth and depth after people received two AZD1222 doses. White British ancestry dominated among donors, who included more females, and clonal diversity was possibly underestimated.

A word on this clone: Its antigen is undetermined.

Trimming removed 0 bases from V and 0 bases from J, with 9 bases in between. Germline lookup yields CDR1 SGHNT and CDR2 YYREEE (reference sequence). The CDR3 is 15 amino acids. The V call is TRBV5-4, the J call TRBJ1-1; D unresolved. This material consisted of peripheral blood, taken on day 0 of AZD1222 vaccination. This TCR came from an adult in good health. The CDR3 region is CASSLGTGMNTEAFF. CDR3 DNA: TGTGCCAGCAGCTTGGGTACGGGAATGAACACTGAAGCTTTCTTT.